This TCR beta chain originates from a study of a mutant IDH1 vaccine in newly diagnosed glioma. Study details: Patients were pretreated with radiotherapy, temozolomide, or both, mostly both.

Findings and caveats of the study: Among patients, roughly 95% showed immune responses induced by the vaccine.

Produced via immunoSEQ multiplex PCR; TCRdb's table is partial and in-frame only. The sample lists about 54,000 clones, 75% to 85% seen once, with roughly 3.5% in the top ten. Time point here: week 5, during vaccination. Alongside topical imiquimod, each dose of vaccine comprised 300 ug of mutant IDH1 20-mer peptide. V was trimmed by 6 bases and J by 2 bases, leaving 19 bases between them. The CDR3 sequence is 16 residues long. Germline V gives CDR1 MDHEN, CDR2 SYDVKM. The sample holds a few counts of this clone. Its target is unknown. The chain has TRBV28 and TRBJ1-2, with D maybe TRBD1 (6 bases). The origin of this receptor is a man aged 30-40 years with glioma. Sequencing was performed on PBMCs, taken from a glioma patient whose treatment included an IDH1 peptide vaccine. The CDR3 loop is CASSSAGGHGNYGYTF. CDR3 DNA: TGTGCCAGCAGCTCGGCGGGGGGCCATGGGAACTATGGCTACACCTTC.